This is a list of T cell receptor beta chains from one sample in a study of T cell responses to AZD1222 COVID-19 vaccine. Clones were sequenced by immunoSEQ multiplex PCR, and TCRdb holds only the in-frame ones, with some missing. Of some 280,000 clones listed, almost 95% were seen once; the top ten hold 0.5% to 0.7%. This sample comprised peripheral blood, obtained 28 days after the second AZD1222 dose. Source of these receptors: an adult who received the AZD1222 COVID-19 vaccine. Each CDR3 is given with its conserved first and last residue. D genes are given only for firm matches. Size is omitted from some rows. Given values are once, few, many or a class for expanded clones.

size	J	V	length	D	CDR3	DNA
-	TRBJ2-1	TRBV6-9	15	TRBD2	CASSYGTSARGEQFF	TGTGCCAGCAGTTATGGTACTAGCGCTAGAGGTGAGCAGTTCTTC
-	TRBJ2-2	TRBV28	16	TRBD1	CASSSPGTGGTGELFF	TGTGCCAGCAGTTCTCCCGGGACAGGGGGCACCGGGGAGCTGTTTTTT
-	TRBJ1-1	TRBV4-3	16	-	CASSQDRGVLNTEAFF	TGCGCCAGCAGCCAAGATCGCGGGGTCTTGAACACTGAAGCTTTCTTT
-	TRBJ1-3	TRBV2	15	TRBD1	CASTGTGGPGNTIYF	TGTGCCAGCACCGGAACAGGGGGGCCCGGAAACACCATATATTTT
-	TRBJ1-1	TRBV20-1	14	-	CSASGGAMNTEAFF	TGCAGTGCTAGTGGCGGGGCGATGAACACTGAAGCTTTCTTT
-	TRBJ2-1	TRBV5-1	13	-	CASSFSKPGEQFF	TGCGCCAGCAGCTTCTCGAAGCCGGGAGAGCAGTTCTTC
-	TRBJ1-2	TRBV28	14	-	CASRGQRVGYGYTF	TGTGCCAGCAGGGGACAAAGGGTAGGGTATGGCTACACCTTC
-	TRBJ2-3	TRBV4-3	13	-	CASSHLLTDTQYF	TGCGCCAGCAGCCACCTCCTCACAGATACGCAGTATTTT
-	TRBJ2-5	TRBV6-2/TRBV6-3	12	-	CASSYREETQYF	TGTGCCAGCAGTTACCGGGAAGAGACCCAGTACTTC
once	TRBJ1-5	TRBV3-1/TRBV3-2	14	-	CASSHLDSNQPQHF	TGTGCCAGCAGCCATCTGGACAGCAATCAGCCCCAGCATTTT
once	TRBJ1-2	TRBV19	13	-	CASSKGGLYGYTF	TGTGCCAGTAGTAAGGGGGGCCTCTATGGCTACACCTTC
-	TRBJ1-4	TRBV5-6	11	-	CASSLANELFF	TGTGCCAGCAGCTTAGCCAACGAACTGTTTTTT
-	TRBJ2-3	TRBV9	14	-	CASSVRGAGGTQYF	TGTGCCAGCAGCGTACGCGGGGCTGGGGGAACGCAGTATTTT
-	TRBJ1-4	TRBV28	12	-	CASSLGAAQLFF	TGTGCCAGCAGCCTCGGGGCAGCACAACTGTTTTTT
-	TRBJ1-2	TRBV5-1	14	TRBD1	CASSSRTGGYGYTF	TGCGCCAGCAGCTCTAGGACAGGGGGTTATGGCTACACCTTC
-	TRBJ2-7	TRBV9	15	TRBD1	CASSAQGQGTYEQYF	TGTGCCAGCAGCGCCCAAGGACAGGGCACCTACGAGCAGTACTTC
-	TRBJ1-6	TRBV19	14	-	CASSTGTFNSPLHF	TGTGCCAGTAGTACCGGGACGTTTAATTCACCCCTCCACTTT
-	TRBJ2-4	TRBV6-5	15	-	CASRMGVLAKNIQYF	TGTGCCAGCAGGATGGGGGTCCTGGCCAAAAACATTCAGTACTTC
-	TRBJ1-2	TRBV29-1	11	-	CSVWGGYGYTF	TGCAGCGTCTGGGGGGGCTATGGCTACACCTTC
-	TRBJ1-2	TRBV28	13	TRBD1	CYSGTGVSYGYTF	TGTTACTCCGGGACAGGGGTCTCCTATGGCTACACCTTC
once	TRBJ2-2	TRBV19	15	-	CASRAGELNTGELFF	TGTGCCAGTAGAGCCGGGGAACTGAACACCGGGGAGCTGTTTTTT
-	TRBJ1-2	TRBV5-1	14	TRBD1	CASSWGDRVTGYTF	TGCGCCAGCAGCTGGGGGGACAGGGTAACTGGCTACACCTTC
few	TRBJ2-7	TRBV7-9	12	-	CASSPTSYEQYF	TGTGCCAGCAGCCCGACCTCCTACGAGCAGTACTTC
-	TRBJ2-2	TRBV5-1	15	-	CASSLGTERTGELFF	TGCGCCAGCAGCTTGGGGACAGAGCGCACCGGGGAGCTGTTTTTT
-	TRBJ2-1	TRBV5-4	15	-	CASSLVQQGRNEQFF	TGTGCCAGCAGCTTGGTCCAACAGGGTAGGAATGAGCAGTTCTTC
-	TRBJ1-1	TRBV5-1	16	-	CASSLARGGMNTEAFF	TGCGCCAGCAGCTTGGCCCGGGGAGGGATGAACACTGAAGCTTTCTTT
-	TRBJ2-7	TRBV7-2	18	TRBD2	CASSLLVTGGSAFYEQYF	TGTGCCAGCAGCTTATTAGTGACGGGAGGGTCCGCGTTTTACGAGCAGTACTTC
-	TRBJ2-7	TRBV2	12	-	CASSVGSYEQYF	TGTGCCAGCAGTGTAGGTTCTTACGAGCAGTACTTC
-	TRBJ1-1	TRBV7-2	16	-	CASSLRSPRTNTEAFF	TGTGCCAGCAGCTTAAGATCGCCTCGAACGAACACTGAAGCTTTCTTT
-	TRBJ2-7	TRBV10-2	12	-	CASRDPSYEQYF	TGCGCCAGTAGGGACCCCTCCTACGAGCAGTACTTC
-	TRBJ1-1	TRBV19	15	TRBD1	CASSSWTGHLTEAFF	TGTGCCAGTAGTTCATGGACAGGACATCTCACTGAAGCTTTCTTT
-	TRBJ2-5	TRBV19	14	-	CASSTEGVRETQYF	TGTGCCAGTAGTACCGAGGGGGTGCGGGAGACCCAGTACTTC
-	TRBJ1-2	TRBV19	13	-	CASTQGPLYGYTF	TGTGCCAGTACGCAGGGGCCCCTCTATGGCTACACCTTC
-	TRBJ1-5	TRBV6-6	15	-	CASSTYRAKHQPQHF	TGTGCCAGCAGTACCTACAGGGCAAAGCATCAGCCCCAGCATTTT
-	TRBJ2-3	TRBV5-1	15	-	CASSFGPASTDTQYF	TGCGCCAGCAGCTTTGGGCCAGCTAGCACAGATACGCAGTATTTT